The 16 T cell receptor beta chains below all came from one sample that was sequenced in a study of blood T cell repertoires in COVID-19. TCRdb keeps only in-frame clones here, not all; method: immunoSEQ multiplex PCR. The table includes around 100,000 clones, 70% to 85% detected once. Material: peripheral blood. Receptors were obtained from a human donor in a cohort sampled during active COVID-19.

This rearrangement joins TRBV5-1 to TRBJ1-1; D is unresolved. The CDR3 has 15 amino acids. V was trimmed by 0 bases and J by 5 bases, leaving 14 bases between them. Germline lookup yields CDR1 SGHRS and CDR2 YFSETQ. CDR3 residues: CASSLDLLRATEAFF. DNA of the CDR3: TGCGCCAGCAGCTTGGACTTGTTGAGAGCTACTGAAGCTTTCTTT.

The rearrangement links TRBV28 to TRBJ2-1; TRBD2 agrees at 8 bases. The CDR3 has 15 residues. Per germline, CDR1 MDHEN and CDR2 SYDVKM. V lost 3 bases, J lost 2 bases, and 3 bases stayed unmatched. In DNA form, the CDR3 reads TGTGCCAGCAGTTTGGCGGGACTAGCCTACAATGAGCAGTTCTTC. Protein sequence: CASSLAGLAYNEQFF.

The CDR3 sequence: CASSFLGLAGVEQYF. Here the CDR3 DNA reads TGCGCCAGCAGCTTTCTCGGGCTAGCGGGAGTCGAGCAGTACTTC. The chain couples TRBV5-1 to TRBJ2-7; 10 bases line up with TRBD2. Germline CDR1 reads SGHRS; CDR2 reads YFSETQ. V lost 2 bases to trimming and J lost 6 bases; unmatched junction nucleotides: 8. This CDR3 has 15 residues. Based on the CDR3 plus reference TRBV5-1 and TRBJ2-7, the full variable domain is KAGVTQTPRYLIKTRGQQVTLSCSPISGHRSVSWYQQTPGQGLQFLFEYFSETQRNKGNFPGRFSGRQFSNSRSEMNVSTLELGDSALYLCASSFLGLAGVEQYFGPGTRLTVT.

V usage is TRBV10-3 and J usage is TRBJ2-1; 10 bases map to TRBD2. Germline trimming cut 10 bases from V and 6 bases from J; bases unmatched to any gene: 9. The CDR3 contains 14 residues. Germline CDR1 and CDR2: ENHRY and SYGVKD. In DNA form, the CDR3 reads TGTGCCACCAGCTTAGCGGGGGGCACCAATGAGCAGTTCTTC. Protein: CATSLAGGTNEQFF.

The chain recombines TRBV6-5 with TRBJ1-5, with 9 nucleotides matching TRBD1. This CDR3 contains 15 residues. The ends lost 6 bases at V and 6 bases at J; junction bases unmatched: 9. CDR1 MNHEY and CDR2 SVGAGI come from the germline V gene. CDR3: CASRAGQGLGQPQHF. Written as DNA, the CDR3 is TGTGCCAGCAGAGCGGGACAGGGTCTTGGTCAGCCCCAGCATTTT.

The J gene is TRBJ1-1, the V gene TRBV5-6, with a possible D match to TRBD1 (5 bases). The germline V gene has CDR1 SGHDT and CDR2 YYEEEE. CDR3 length: 13 amino acids. The germline V and J ends were trimmed by 5 bases and 1 base, with 9 bases remaining between them. In DNA, the CDR3 is TGTGCCAGCAGACCTAGGGGGAACACTGAAGCTTTCTTT. Its protein product is CASRPRGNTEAFF.

In nucleotides, the CDR3 is TGTGCTAGTGGTTTGGTACACGGCAGGGGGTTTTCCGGGGAGCTGTTTTTT. Its protein product is CASGLVHGRGFSGELFF. The rearrangement uses TRBV12-5 and TRBJ2-2; 7 bases line up with TRBD1. Losses at the gene ends were 0 bases for V and 6 bases for J; bases not matched to a gene: 10. The germline V gene has CDR1 LGHNT and CDR2 FRNRAP. CDR3 length: 17 amino acids.

The gene calls are TRBV6-2 or TRBV6-3 and TRBJ1-5, with D possibly being TRBD1 (6 bases). CDR3 size: 14 residues. The germline CDR1 and CDR2 sequences are MNHEY and SVGEGT. Deletions cut 5 bases from V and 6 bases from J, with 14 bases between. In DNA form, the CDR3 reads TGTGCCAGCAGTGACCAGGGGAAGGGTCAGCCCCAGCATTTT. Its protein is CASSDQGKGQPQHF.

The chain links TRBV3-1 (or the pseudogene TRBV3-2) to TRBJ1-4; D call uncertain. The CDR3 has 16 residues. Per the germline V gene, CDR1 is LGHDT and CDR2 is YNNKEL (reference sequence). The germline V and J ends were trimmed by 0 bases and 9 bases, with 17 bases remaining between them. CDR3 loop: CASSQDLRETSKKLFF. The CDR3, as DNA: TGTGCCAGCAGCCAAGATCTCCGGGAGACCTCGAAAAAACTGTTTTTT.

This chain links TRBV6-5 with TRBJ2-5, with 13 bases that match TRBD2. CDR3 size: 15 residues. V shed 10 bases, J shed 4 bases, and the junction held 9 bases outside the gene matches. Germline CDR1 MNHEY, CDR2 SVGAGI. CDR3 in DNA: TGTGCCACAAAGCGGACTAGCGGGAGTTTAGAGACCCAGTACTTC. It codes for CATKRTSGSLETQYF.

CDR3 sequence (DNA): TGTGCCAGCAGCTTAGCCAGTAACACTGAAGCTTTCTTT. The encoded protein is CASSLASNTEAFF. The chain uses TRBV11-2 and TRBJ1-1; D remains unclear. V lost 1 base and J 2 bases, leaving 5 bases between the germline ends. CDR3 length: 13 residues. The V gene's germline CDR1 is SGHAT and CDR2 FQNNGV.

This clone was seen just once. CDR3 protein: CASTGLSTDTQYF. Written as DNA, the CDR3 is TGTGCCAGCACGGGACTTAGCACAGATACGCAGTATTTT. The chain is built from TRBV18 and TRBJ2-3; D might be TRBD2 (6 bases). V dropped 8 bases and J dropped 0 bases, with 9 bases sitting between them. Per germline, CDR1 KGHSH and CDR2 LQKENI. CDR3 length: 13 residues.

The chain combines TRBV19 with TRBJ2-2, with D tentatively TRBD1 (5 bases). Germline CDR1 reads LNHDA; CDR2 reads SQIVND (reference sequence). This CDR3 is 14 amino acids long. Trimming took off 5 bases at V and 4 bases at J, with 11 bases between the two ends. The CDR3 spells CASSGAQATGELFF. DNA of the CDR3: TGTGCCAGTAGTGGGGCCCAGGCCACCGGGGAGCTGTTTTTT. The entire variable domain, with the rest obtained from reference TRBV19 and TRBJ2-2, is as follows: DGGITQSPKYLFRKEGQNVTLSCEQNLNHDAMYWYRQDPGQGLRLIYYSQIVNDFQKGDIAEGYSVSREKKESFPLTVTSAQKNPTAFYLCASSGAQATGELFFGEGSRLTVL.

The J gene is TRBJ2-3, the V gene TRBV11-2; 12 nucleotides match TRBD1. The CDR3 is 17 amino acids. Looked up from germline, CDR1 is SGHAT and CDR2 is FQNNGV. Trimming cost V 5 bases and J 4 bases; bases outside gene matches: 10. The CDR3 DNA reads as TGTGCCAGCAGCGACCGGGACAGGGGGCTCAGGGCAGATACGCAGTATTTT. It codes for CASSDRDRGLRADTQYF. Full variable domain (rest looked up from reference TRBV11-2 and TRBJ2-3): EAGVAQSPRYKIIEKRQSVAFWCNPISGHATLYWYQQILGQGPKLLIQFQNNGVVDDSQLPKDRFSAERLKGVDSTLKIQPAKLEDSAVYLCASSDRDRGLRADTQYFGPGTRLTVL.

V usage is TRBV14 and J usage is TRBJ2-1, with TRBD2 matching over 8 bases. V was pared by 2 bases and J by 7 bases, with 13 bases of the junction left unmatched. The CDR3 is 17 residues long. The germline V gene encodes CDR1 SGHDN and CDR2 FVKESK. The CDR3 DNA reads TGTGCCAGCAGCCAACGACCCGGACGGGGGGGGAAAAATGAGCAGTTCTTC. Translating gives CASSQRPGRGGKNEQFF.

The chain uses TRBV19 and TRBJ1-5; 11 nucleotides line up with TRBD1. Per germline, CDR1 LNHDA and CDR2 SQIVND (reference sequence). The junction had 9 bases not matched to a gene; V was cut back by 4 bases and J by 7 bases. The CDR3 runs 16 residues. This CDR3 reads CASSTTGQGAVQPQHF. CDR3 in DNA: TGTGCCAGTAGTACTACCGGACAGGGGGCTGTCCAGCCCCAGCATTTT.